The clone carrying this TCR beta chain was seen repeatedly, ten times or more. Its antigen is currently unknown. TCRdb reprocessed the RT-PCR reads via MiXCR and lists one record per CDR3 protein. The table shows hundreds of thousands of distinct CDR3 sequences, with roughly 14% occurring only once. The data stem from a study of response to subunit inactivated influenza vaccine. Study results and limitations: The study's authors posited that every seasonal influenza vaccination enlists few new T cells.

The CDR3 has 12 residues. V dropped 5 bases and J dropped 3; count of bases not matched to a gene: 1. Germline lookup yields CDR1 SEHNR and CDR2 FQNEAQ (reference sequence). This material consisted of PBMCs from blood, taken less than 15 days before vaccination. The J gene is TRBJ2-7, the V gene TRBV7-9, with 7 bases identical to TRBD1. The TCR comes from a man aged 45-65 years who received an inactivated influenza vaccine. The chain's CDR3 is CASSRTGYEQYF. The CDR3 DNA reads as TGTGCCAGCAGCCGGACAGGCTACGAGCAGTACTTC.